The present T cell receptor (beta chain) was sequenced within a study of CD8 T cells in Susac syndrome. Random-hexamer reverse transcription was applied to roughly 0.45 to 1 ug RNA. MiXCR, run by TCRdb on the immunoSEQ multiplex PCR reads, gives a single entry per CDR3 protein. The profile shows about 150,000 distinct CDR3 sequences, around 96% of them singletons. The CDR3 sequence is 14 residues long. J was trimmed by 4 bases and V by 4 bases; bases with no gene match: 4. Looked up from germline, CDR1 is SGHRS and CDR2 is YFSETQ. This rearrangement joins TRBV5-1 to TRBJ2-3; 9 bases agree with TRBD1. Sequences were obtained from CD4+ T cells from PBMCs. The receptor was isolated from a human donor with Susac syndrome. In DNA form, the CDR3 reads TGCGCCAGCAGCGGACAGGGGCCCCCAGATACGCAGTATTTT. The encoded protein is CASSGQGPPDTQYF.